The text below deals with one TCR beta chain. Clones were read by immunoSEQ multiplex PCR, and TCRdb kept only the in-frame ones, dropping some. Altogether around 250,000 clones are present, almost 85% being singletons, with the ten largest covering under 2%. The sample originates from a study of blood T cell repertoires in COVID-19. Study-wide context: Some COVID-19 samples were acute and others convalescent; all came from the United States, Italy and Spain.

The CDR3 sequence is 14 residues long. V lost 0 bases and J lost 6, with 11 bases in between. The germline CDR1 and CDR2 sequences are LGHNA and YSLEER. The sequence was obtained from a woman of 80 years or more with acute or convalescent COVID-19. This chain uses TRBV4-3 with TRBJ1-2; D gene ambiguous. The sequenced sample was peripheral blood. CDR3 nucleotides: TGCGCCAGCAGCCAAGATCTAGAGAGGAATGGCTACACCTTC. Translated: CASSQDLERNGYTF.